These T cell receptor beta chains were read from a single sample in a study of technical replicates of blood from a few donors. Method: immunoSEQ multiplex PCR; TCRdb's copy keeps in-frame clones and lacks some. The repertoire holds roughly 65,000 clones, with approximately 88% as singletons. Sequencing was carried out using PBMCs. The source is a human donor in good health. Some clones in this sample may be carry-over from other donors' samples. CDR3s include the opening cysteine and the closing phenylalanine or tryptophan. D genes are given only for firm matches. Rows may omit the clone size; those that give it use once, few, many or a size class.

CDR3 length: 18
V gene: TRBV4-3
D gene: TRBD2
clone size: NA
J gene: TRBJ2-7
CDR3 protein: CASSQEVASGGFSYEQYF
CDR3 DNA: TGCGCCAGCAGCCAAGAGGTCGCTAGCGGGGGGTTCTCCTACGAGCAGTACTTC

CDR3 length: 17
V gene: TRBV7-9
D gene: NA
clone size: NA
J gene: TRBJ2-1
CDR3 protein: CASSPRVPKDGYNEQFF
CDR3 DNA: TGTGCCAGCAGCCCGAGGGTCCCCAAGGACGGTTACAATGAGCAGTTCTTC

CDR3 length: 13
V gene: TRBV11-3
D gene: NA
clone size: NA
J gene: TRBJ2-2
CDR3 protein: CASSPGSTGELFF
CDR3 DNA: TGTGCCAGCAGCCCGGGGAGCACCGGGGAGCTGTTTTTT

CDR3 length: 15
V gene: TRBV5-4
D gene: TRBD1
clone size: NA
J gene: TRBJ1-4
CDR3 protein: CASSHRGATNEKLFF
CDR3 DNA: TGTGCCAGCAGCCACAGGGGAGCAACTAATGAAAAACTGTTTTTT

CDR3 length: 17
V gene: TRBV7-2
D gene: NA
clone size: once
J gene: TRBJ2-5
CDR3 protein: CASSFANSATAQETQYF
CDR3 DNA: TGTGCCAGCAGCTTTGCGAACAGCGCGACAGCCCAAGAGACCCAGTACTTC

CDR3 length: 15
V gene: TRBV5-5
D gene: NA
clone size: NA
J gene: TRBJ1-5
CDR3 protein: CASSMVGGPNQPQHF
CDR3 DNA: TGTGCCAGCAGCATGGTCGGGGGGCCGAATCAGCCCCAGCATTTT

CDR3 length: 16
V gene: TRBV5-1
D gene: TRBD1
clone size: once
J gene: TRBJ2-6
CDR3 protein: CASSEGQGSGANVLTF
CDR3 DNA: TGCGCCAGCAGCGAGGGACAGGGGAGCGGGGCCAACGTCCTGACTTTC

CDR3 length: 15
V gene: TRBV9
D gene: TRBD1
clone size: NA
J gene: TRBJ1-2
CDR3 protein: CASSPRTGGKYGYTF
CDR3 DNA: TGTGCCAGCAGCCCACGGACAGGGGGCAAGTATGGCTACACCTTC

CDR3 length: 16
V gene: TRBV18
D gene: TRBD1
clone size: NA
J gene: TRBJ1-1
CDR3 protein: CASSPQGQAPNTEAFF
CDR3 DNA: TGTGCCAGCTCACCACAGGGACAGGCGCCGAACACTGAAGCTTTCTTT

CDR3 length: 15
V gene: TRBV2
D gene: TRBD1
clone size: NA
J gene: TRBJ1-3
CDR3 protein: CASSGTGAVGNTIYF
CDR3 DNA: TGTGCCAGCAGTGGTACAGGGGCTGTTGGAAACACCATATATTTT

CDR3 length: 16
V gene: TRBV19
D gene: NA
clone size: NA
J gene: TRBJ1-5
CDR3 protein: CASSIDHTEGNQPQHF
CDR3 DNA: TGTGCCAGTAGTATAGATCATACGGAGGGCAATCAGCCCCAGCATTTT

CDR3 length: 14
V gene: TRBV18
D gene: NA
clone size: once
J gene: TRBJ2-7
CDR3 protein: CASSLTQGTYEQYF
CDR3 DNA: TGTGCCAGCTCACTTACTCAGGGCACCTACGAGCAGTACTTC

CDR3 length: 15
V gene: TRBV4-1
D gene: TRBD1
clone size: NA
J gene: TRBJ1-6
CDR3 protein: CASSLSDRGLSPLHF
CDR3 DNA: TGCGCCAGCAGCCTTTCGGACAGGGGGCTTTCACCCCTCCACTTT

CDR3 length: 14
V gene: TRBV5-1
D gene: TRBD1
clone size: NA
J gene: TRBJ1-5
CDR3 protein: CASSLLGGAQPQHF
CDR3 DNA: TGCGCCAGCAGCTTGTTAGGGGGCGCACAGCCCCAGCATTTT

CDR3 length: 12
V gene: TRBV5-1
D gene: NA
clone size: NA
J gene: TRBJ2-3
CDR3 protein: CASSPNTDTQYF
CDR3 DNA: TGCGCCAGCAGCCCCAACACAGATACGCAGTATTTT

CDR3 length: 13
V gene: TRBV7-3
D gene: NA
clone size: NA
J gene: TRBJ2-2
CDR3 protein: CASSPMNTGELFF
CDR3 DNA: TGTGCCAGCAGCCCCATGAACACCGGGGAGCTGTTTTTT

CDR3 length: 15
V gene: TRBV5-1
D gene: NA
clone size: NA
J gene: TRBJ2-1
CDR3 protein: CASSIAGVSYNEQFF
CDR3 DNA: TGCGCCAGCAGCATCGCAGGGGTGTCCTACAATGAGCAGTTCTTC

CDR3 length: 16
V gene: TRBV4-3
D gene: TRBD1
clone size: NA
J gene: TRBJ2-3
CDR3 protein: CASSQDGTGSPDTQYF
CDR3 DNA: TGCGCCAGCAGCCAAGACGGGACAGGTTCCCCAGATACGCAGTATTTT

CDR3 length: 16
V gene: TRBV7-2
D gene: TRBD1
clone size: once
J gene: TRBJ2-5
CDR3 protein: CASSLRTGVARETQYF
CDR3 DNA: TGTGCCAGCAGCTTAAGGACAGGGGTAGCGCGAGAGACCCAGTACTTC

CDR3 length: 14
V gene: TRBV6-5
D gene: NA
clone size: NA
J gene: TRBJ1-6
CDR3 protein: CASSGTTGFSPLHF
CDR3 DNA: TGTGCCAGCAGCGGGACAACAGGTTTTTCACCCCTCCACTTT

CDR3 length: 13
V gene: TRBV10-3
D gene: NA
clone size: once
J gene: TRBJ2-3
CDR3 protein: CAISAASTDTQYF
CDR3 DNA: TGTGCCATCAGTGCGGCCTCCACAGACACGCAGTATTTT

CDR3 length: 13
V gene: TRBV5-3
D gene: TRBD1
clone size: NA
J gene: TRBJ1-2
CDR3 protein: CARSKGTDYGYTF
CDR3 DNA: TGTGCCAGAAGCAAAGGGACAGACTATGGCTACACCTTC

CDR3 length: 14
V gene: TRBV9
D gene: NA
clone size: NA
J gene: TRBJ1-1
CDR3 protein: CASSATGGQTEAFF
CDR3 DNA: TGTGCCAGCAGCGCTACCGGAGGCCAGACTGAAGCTTTCTTT

CDR3 length: 14
V gene: TRBV7-7
D gene: NA
clone size: NA
J gene: TRBJ2-1
CDR3 protein: CASSPYYDYNEQFF
CDR3 DNA: TGTGCCAGCAGCCCCTACTACGACTACAATGAGCAGTTCTTC

CDR3 length: 16
V gene: TRBV7-9
D gene: NA
clone size: once
J gene: TRBJ1-6
CDR3 protein: CASSPLDSFYNSPLHF
CDR3 DNA: TGTGCCAGCAGCCCTCTCGACAGCTTCTATAATTCACCCCTCCACTTT

CDR3 length: 13
V gene: TRBV14
D gene: NA
clone size: NA
J gene: TRBJ1-2
CDR3 protein: CASSQGRNYGYTF
CDR3 DNA: TGTGCCAGCAGCCAGGGGAGAAACTATGGCTACACCTTC

CDR3 length: 14
V gene: TRBV28
D gene: NA
clone size: NA
J gene: TRBJ1-5
CDR3 protein: CASSPPDRYQPQHF
CDR3 DNA: TGTGCCAGCAGCCCCCCCGACAGATATCAGCCCCAGCATTTT

CDR3 length: 16
V gene: TRBV11-1
D gene: TRBD2
clone size: NA
J gene: TRBJ2-7
CDR3 protein: CASSSTGTSGRGEQYF
CDR3 DNA: TGTGCCAGCAGTTCTACCGGGACTAGCGGGAGGGGCGAGCAGTACTTC

CDR3 length: 16
V gene: TRBV2
D gene: TRBD1
clone size: NA
J gene: TRBJ1-6
CDR3 protein: CASSAGQGAVNSPLHF
CDR3 DNA: TGTGCCAGCAGTGCCGGACAGGGGGCAGTTAATTCACCCCTCCACTTT

CDR3 length: 15
V gene: TRBV7-8
D gene: TRBD1
clone size: NA
J gene: TRBJ2-1
CDR3 protein: CASSLKGGGYNEQFF
CDR3 DNA: TGTGCCAGCAGCTTAAAAGGGGGCGGATACAATGAGCAGTTCTTC

CDR3 length: 15
V gene: TRBV5-1
D gene: NA
clone size: NA
J gene: TRBJ2-1
CDR3 protein: CASSPSGSGQSEQFF
CDR3 DNA: TGCGCCAGCAGCCCATCGGGGAGCGGTCAGAGTGAGCAGTTCTTC

CDR3 length: 13
V gene: TRBV7-3
D gene: NA
clone size: NA
J gene: TRBJ2-7
CDR3 protein: CASSRTQSSEQYF
CDR3 DNA: TGTGCCAGCAGCCGAACACAGAGCAGTGAGCAGTACTTC

CDR3 length: 13
V gene: TRBV6-1
D gene: NA
clone size: NA
J gene: TRBJ1-2
CDR3 protein: CASSEEGSDGYTF
CDR3 DNA: TGTGCCAGCTCAGAGGAGGGGTCGGATGGCTACACCTTC

CDR3 length: 15
V gene: TRBV11-2
D gene: NA
clone size: NA
J gene: TRBJ1-3
CDR3 protein: CASSSGWGSGNTIYF
CDR3 DNA: TGTGCCAGCAGCTCGGGGTGGGGCTCTGGAAACACCATATATTTT

CDR3 length: 15
V gene: TRBV4-1
D gene: TRBD1
clone size: NA
J gene: TRBJ1-5
CDR3 protein: CASSPTGQVRKPQHF
CDR3 DNA: TGCGCCAGCAGCCCAACCGGACAGGTGAGAAAGCCCCAGCATTTT

CDR3 length: 14
V gene: TRBV19
D gene: TRBD1
clone size: NA
J gene: TRBJ2-7
CDR3 protein: CASSIIGTAYEQYF
CDR3 DNA: TGTGCCAGTAGTATTATTGGGACAGCCTACGAGCAGTACTTC

CDR3 length: 13
V gene: TRBV19
D gene: TRBD2
clone size: NA
J gene: TRBJ2-7
CDR3 protein: CASSMLAGGEQYF
CDR3 DNA: TGTGCCAGTAGTATGCTAGCGGGGGGCGAGCAGTACTTC

CDR3 length: 12
V gene: TRBV7-2
D gene: NA
clone size: NA
J gene: TRBJ1-2
CDR3 protein: CAATTSNYGYTF
CDR3 DNA: TGTGCGGCGACAACTTCTAACTATGGCTACACCTTC

CDR3 length: 16
V gene: TRBV5-5
D gene: TRBD2
clone size: NA
J gene: TRBJ2-5
CDR3 protein: CASSPRMRGGAETQYF
CDR3 DNA: TGTGCCAGCAGCCCTAGGATGAGGGGAGGGGCAGAGACCCAGTACTTC

CDR3 length: 16
V gene: TRBV5-8
D gene: TRBD2
clone size: NA
J gene: TRBJ2-1
CDR3 protein: CASSSRTSGSYNEQFF
CDR3 DNA: TGTGCCAGCAGCTCGCGGACTAGCGGATCCTACAATGAGCAGTTCTTC

CDR3 length: 18
V gene: TRBV19
D gene: TRBD2
clone size: NA
J gene: TRBJ2-3
CDR3 protein: CASSILAGGRLGPDTQYF
CDR3 DNA: TGTGCCAGTAGTATCCTAGCGGGAGGACGTCTGGGCCCAGATACGCAGTATTTT

CDR3 length: 13
V gene: TRBV19
D gene: TRBD1
clone size: NA
J gene: TRBJ1-1
CDR3 protein: CASRDRVNTEAFF
CDR3 DNA: TGTGCCAGCCGGGACAGGGTGAACACTGAAGCTTTCTTT

CDR3 length: 15
V gene: TRBV6-4
D gene: TRBD2
clone size: NA
J gene: TRBJ2-1
CDR3 protein: CASSQLAGYANEQFF
CDR3 DNA: TGTGCCAGCAGTCAGCTAGCGGGGTATGCGAATGAGCAGTTCTTC

CDR3 length: 14
V gene: TRBV4-2
D gene: NA
clone size: NA
J gene: TRBJ2-2
CDR3 protein: CASNDGGNTGELFF
CDR3 DNA: TGTGCCAGCAATGACGGGGGGAACACCGGGGAGCTGTTTTTT

CDR3 length: 11
V gene: TRBV6-5
D gene: NA
clone size: NA
J gene: TRBJ1-1
CDR3 protein: CASRVNTEAFF
CDR3 DNA: TGTGCCAGCCGGGTTAACACTGAAGCTTTCTTT

CDR3 length: 15
V gene: TRBV15
D gene: NA
clone size: NA
J gene: TRBJ1-1
CDR3 protein: CATSRGISGIPEAFF
CDR3 DNA: TGTGCCACCAGCAGAGGGATTTCGGGGATCCCTGAAGCTTTCTTT

CDR3 length: 15
V gene: TRBV5-8
D gene: TRBD1
clone size: NA
J gene: TRBJ1-5
CDR3 protein: CASSWVGTGLQPQHF
CDR3 DNA: TGTGCCAGCAGCTGGGTCGGGACAGGGCTTCAGCCCCAGCATTTT

CDR3 length: 15
V gene: TRBV27
D gene: TRBD2
clone size: NA
J gene: TRBJ2-1
CDR3 protein: CASSERDSSYNEQFF
CDR3 DNA: TGTGCCAGCAGTGAGCGGGATAGCTCCTACAATGAGCAGTTCTTC

CDR3 length: 14
V gene: TRBV7-9
D gene: TRBD2
clone size: NA
J gene: TRBJ2-1
CDR3 protein: CATGGANTYNEQFF
CDR3 DNA: TGTGCCACCGGGGGGGCTAATACCTACAATGAGCAGTTCTTC

CDR3 length: 13
V gene: TRBV7-3
D gene: NA
clone size: NA
J gene: TRBJ2-2
CDR3 protein: CASSPGWAGELFF
CDR3 DNA: TGTGCCAGCAGCCCCGGGTGGGCCGGGGAGCTGTTTTTT

CDR3 length: 14
V gene: TRBV7-9
D gene: NA
clone size: NA
J gene: TRBJ2-2
CDR3 protein: CASSSSPNTGELFF
CDR3 DNA: TGTGCCAGCAGTTCGAGCCCGAACACCGGGGAGCTGTTTTTT

CDR3 length: 12
V gene: TRBV6-1
D gene: NA
clone size: once
J gene: TRBJ2-7
CDR3 protein: CASRGAFYEQYF
CDR3 DNA: TGTGCCAGCCGCGGGGCTTTCTACGAGCAGTACTTC